These T cell receptor beta chains were read from a single sample in a study of blood T cell repertoires in COVID-19. Profiled with immunoSEQ multiplex PCR; TCRdb holds only in-frame clones, not every one. In the table there are some 300,000 clones, roughly 91% of which are singletons. The material sequenced was peripheral blood. All receptors derive from a woman in her 30s with COVID-19, enrolled during active disease. The CDR3 runs from the conserved cysteine through the conserved F or W. The order of the fields is J gene, clone size, D gene, V gene, CDR3 DNA, CDR3 protein. The D gene is left open where the match is weak. Not all rows give a size; the values are once, few, many and, for expanded clones, a class.

TRBJ2-3 once NA TRBV7-9 TGTGCCAGCAGCTTAACCGCGGGGAGGAATACGCAGTATTTT CASSLTAGRNTQYF
TRBJ2-3 NA TRBD2 TRBV5-5 TGTGCCAGCAGCTTGGGGCTAGCGGAAACAGATACGCAGTATTTT CASSLGLAETDTQYF
TRBJ2-2 once NA TRBV7-3 TGTGCCAGCAGCCCAAGTCCACTGAACACCGGGGAGCTGTTTTTT CASSPSPLNTGELFF
TRBJ1-2 NA TRBD1 TRBV4-1 TGCGCCAGCAGCCATCCTTCAGGGGGTGGAAACTATGGCTACACCTTC CASSHPSGGGNYGYTF
TRBJ2-1 NA NA TRBV20-1 TGCAGTGCTCGGTCCTACAATGAGCAGTTCTTC CSARSYNEQFF
TRBJ1-2 NA NA TRBV20-1 TGCAGTGCTAGTCGAGCTAACTATGGCTACACCTTC CSASRANYGYTF
TRBJ2-5 NA NA TRBV29-1 TGCAGCGTTTATGAAGGCAGTGTAGGGGGGACCCAGTACTTC CSVYEGSVGGTQYF
TRBJ2-3 NA NA TRBV19 TGTGCCAGTAGTAGTTCATTGACAGATACGCAGTATTTT CASSSSLTDTQYF
TRBJ2-1 NA NA TRBV24-1 TGTGCCACCAGTGATAAGGGTGATAGGGGCAATGAGCAGTTCTTC CATSDKGDRGNEQFF
TRBJ2-3 NA TRBD2 TRBV24-1 TGTGCCACCAGTGAACGGGGGGAGGTAGATACGCAGTATTTT CATSERGEVDTQYF
TRBJ2-1 NA TRBD2 TRBV7-2 TGTGCCAGCAGCTCTGGGCCCCTAAGCGGGGGCAATGAGCAGTTCTTC CASSSGPLSGGNEQFF
TRBJ1-1 few TRBD1 TRBV13 TGTGCCAGCAGCCCTCGGACAGGCTCTGAAGCTTTCTTT CASSPRTGSEAFF
TRBJ1-5 NA TRBD1 TRBV4-1 TGCGCCAGCAGCCAAGGGGACAGCATAGGGCCCCAGCATTTT CASSQGDSIGPQHF
TRBJ1-1 NA TRBD1 TRBV15 TGTGCCACCAGCAGAGTACAGGGGGCTGAAGCTTTCTTT CATSRVQGAEAFF
TRBJ2-3 NA NA TRBV11-2 TGTGCCAGCAGCGACACTAGGGGGAGAACAGATACGCAGTATTTT CASSDTRGRTDTQYF
TRBJ1-2 NA NA TRBV7-2 TGTGCCAGCAGCGAGTCATCCGCCTATGGCTACACCTTC CASSESSAYGYTF
TRBJ1-2 NA NA TRBV19 TGTGCCAGTAATATGGGAGTCTATGGCTACACCTTC CASNMGVYGYTF
TRBJ1-6 once TRBD1 TRBV9 TGTGCCAGCAGCGTAGACCAGGGGGATTCACCCCTCCACTTT CASSVDQGDSPLHF
TRBJ2-5 NA TRBD2 TRBV29-1 TGCAGCGTTGAGGTGGCTAGCGGCCGCCAAGAGACCCAGTACTTC CSVEVASGRQETQYF
TRBJ1-2 few TRBD1 TRBV18 TGTGCCAGCTCTCGGGGGACAGGGGTCGGTGGCTACACCTTC CASSRGTGVGGYTF
TRBJ1-2 NA TRBD1 TRBV28 TGTGCCAGCAGTTTAACAGGGGGTGGAGGCTACACCTTC CASSLTGGGGYTF
TRBJ2-3 NA NA TRBV11-2 TGTGCCAGCAGATACAGGGTTGGCACAGATACGCAGTATTTT CASRYRVGTDTQYF
TRBJ2-5 NA TRBD2 TRBV2 TGTGCCAGCCGGGAGGGAAGCGGGGACGGAGAGACCCAGTACTTC CASREGSGDGETQYF
TRBJ1-2 NA NA TRBV2 TGTGCCAGCAGTGAAGTCCCACAGGGCGGCCCCGGCTACACCTTC CASSEVPQGGPGYTF
TRBJ1-5 NA TRBD1 TRBV6-5 TGTGCCAGCAGTTCTCAGGGACAGGGAGGGCAGCCCCAGCATTTT CASSSQGQGGQPQHF
TRBJ1-1 once NA TRBV4-1 TGCGCCAGCAGCCAAGGACCAGGGGACCTTGAAGCTTTCTTT CASSQGPGDLEAFF
TRBJ1-2 NA NA TRBV5-6 TGTGCCAGCAGCTTGTCCGGGTTGTATGGCTACACCTTC CASSLSGLYGYTF
TRBJ1-1 once NA TRBV7-8 TGTGCCAGCAGCTTAGGAGGGAGCAACACTGAAGCTTTCTTT CASSLGGSNTEAFF
TRBJ2-2 NA TRBD1 TRBV30 TGTGCCTGCCGCCGGGACAGGGGGAACGGGGAGCTGTTTTTT CACRRDRGNGELFF
TRBJ1-5 NA TRBD1 TRBV4-1 TGCGCCAGCAGCTCCGGCAGGGGGTATCAGCCCCAGCATTTT CASSSGRGYQPQHF
TRBJ1-1 NA NA TRBV10-1 TGCGCCAGCAGTGAGTCGTCGGGGATCGGGAACACTGAAGCTTTCTTT CASSESSGIGNTEAFF
TRBJ1-2 NA TRBD1 TRBV5-4 TGTGCCAGCAGTCGACAGGGCGATGGCTACACCTTC CASSRQGDGYTF
TRBJ2-1 NA NA TRBV4-1 TGCGCCAGCAGCCAGCCGCGGGGCGGGTCGGGTGAGCAGTTCTTC CASSQPRGGSGEQFF
TRBJ1-1 NA TRBD1 TRBV2 TGTGCCAGCAGTGAAGCGAGGACAGGGGTGATTAGGAACACTGAAGCTTTCTTT CASSEARTGVIRNTEAFF
TRBJ1-2 NA TRBD1 TRBV18 TGTGCCAGCTCCTCCGGGACAGGGGAATATGGCTACACCTTC CASSSGTGEYGYTF
TRBJ1-1 NA NA TRBV19 TGTGCCAGTAGTATGACTGGGAACACTGAAGCTTTCTTT CASSMTGNTEAFF
TRBJ1-2 NA NA TRBV12-3/TRBV12-4 TGTGCCAGCAGTTTGCAGGGAAGGTATGGCTACACCTTC CASSLQGRYGYTF